This T cell receptor (beta chain) was sequenced in a study of blood T cell repertoires in COVID-19 (dated by TCRdb to about 2020). Describing the broader study: The collaborator samples originated in the United States, Italy and Spain and spanned the acute and convalescent phases of COVID-19. The repertoires were released in a freely available public database meant as a resource for research on the immune response to SARS-CoV-2. The samples were drawn from two sources: the first 160 participants of the ongoing ImmuneRACE study, and over 950 subjects contributed by 6 global collaborators. Deeply sampled blood TCRbeta repertoires from subjects exposed to, actively infected with, or recovered from COVID-19 were included in the dataset. Where HLA class I and class II types were available, the types were taken from metadata supplied by the sample provider, not from assay-based typing. The prospective study material was composed of cDNA or gDNA derived from T cells, B-cell-depleted T cells, or PBMCs. A de-identified subject ID, COVID-19 status, age in years and sex were almost always included in the sample metadata.

Another Seattle source contributed samples from volunteer blood donors who had recovered from COVID-19. Each collaborating institution followed its own protocols to collect whole blood in K2EDTA tubes. Collaborator samples were shipped for TCRbeta analysis as frozen whole blood, isolated PBMCs, or DNA extracted from either sample type. Broad study findings and their caveats: The quantity of clinical and demographic metadata differed by source and by participant and was supplied without curation.

In the case of this clone: What this receptor recognizes is not known. No per-base quality is available; no much larger clone lies one base away.

The immunoSEQ Assay, a bias-controlled multiplex PCR, was used to amplify TCRbeta CDR3 regions from genomic DNA. On the authors' methods: Nucleated cell counts per sample were estimated from amplification of reference gene primers within the assay. To quantify the absolute abundance of each unique TCRbeta CDR3 rearrangement, sequence reads were collapsed and filtered. Productive Simpson clonality was computed per sample as the square root of Simpson's diversity index over productive rearrangements. Drawn from immuneACCESS, this table holds only the in-frame rearrangements with V and J called that TCRdb kept. Clones are partly lost; checked studies trace under half to an unresolved V gene and leave the rest unexplained. D and trimming come from the DNA, and the V and J calls and clone size come from that table. For this sample there are roughly 150,000 clones; about 80% appear just once. Roughly 13% of the sample is taken by the ten largest.

The sequence derives from a man between 65 and 85 years old who had recovered from COVID-19. Sequencing was performed on peripheral blood.

CDR3 reads: CASRGGADTQYF. The DNA sequence follows: TGTGCCAGCCGGGGGGGAGCAGATACGCAGTATTTT. Recombination linked TRBV6-5 to TRBJ2-3; 8 central bases correspond to TRBD2. Including the terminal cysteine and phenylalanine, the CDR3 comprises 12 residues. The DNA shown is the 36-base CDR3, in frame from base 1. Reading the germline V gene gives CDR1 MNHEY and CDR2 SVGAGI. Clipping removes 8 bases from V and 4 bases from J, with 2 as the unmatched junction base count.